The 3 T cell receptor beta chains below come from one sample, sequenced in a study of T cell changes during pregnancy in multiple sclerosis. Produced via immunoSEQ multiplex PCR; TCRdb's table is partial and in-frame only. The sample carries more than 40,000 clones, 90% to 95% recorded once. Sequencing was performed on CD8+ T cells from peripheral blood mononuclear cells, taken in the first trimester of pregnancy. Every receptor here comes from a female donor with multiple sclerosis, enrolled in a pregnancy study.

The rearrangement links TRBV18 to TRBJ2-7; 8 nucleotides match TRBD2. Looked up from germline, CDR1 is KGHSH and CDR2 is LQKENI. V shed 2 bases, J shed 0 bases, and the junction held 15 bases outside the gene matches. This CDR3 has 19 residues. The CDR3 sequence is CASSPISSDLAGHSYEQYF. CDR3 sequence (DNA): TGTGCCAGCTCACCAATCTCCTCGGACTTAGCGGGACACTCCTACGAGCAGTACTTC.

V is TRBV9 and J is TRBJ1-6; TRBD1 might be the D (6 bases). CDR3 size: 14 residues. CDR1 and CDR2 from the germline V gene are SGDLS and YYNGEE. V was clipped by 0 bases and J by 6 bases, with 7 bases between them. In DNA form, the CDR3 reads TGTGCCAGCAGCGTAGGGACAGCTAATTCACCCCTCCACTTT. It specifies CASSVGTANSPLHF.

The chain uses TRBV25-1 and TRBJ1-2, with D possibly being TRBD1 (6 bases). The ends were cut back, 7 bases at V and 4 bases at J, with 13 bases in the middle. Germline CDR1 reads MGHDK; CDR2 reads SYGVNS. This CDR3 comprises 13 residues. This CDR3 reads CASNPGGVYGYTF. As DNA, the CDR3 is TGTGCCAGCAACCCGGGGGGCGTCTATGGCTACACCTTC.